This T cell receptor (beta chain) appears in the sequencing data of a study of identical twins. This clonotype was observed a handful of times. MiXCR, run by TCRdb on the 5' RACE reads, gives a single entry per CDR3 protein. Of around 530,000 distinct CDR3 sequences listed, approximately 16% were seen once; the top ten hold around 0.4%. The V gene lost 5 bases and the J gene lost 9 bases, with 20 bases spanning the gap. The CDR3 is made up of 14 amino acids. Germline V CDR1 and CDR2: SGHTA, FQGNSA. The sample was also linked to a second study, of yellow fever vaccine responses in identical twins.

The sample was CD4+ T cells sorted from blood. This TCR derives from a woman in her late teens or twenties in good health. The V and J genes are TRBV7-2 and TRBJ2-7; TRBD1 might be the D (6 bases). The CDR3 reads CASSEGTSRQAQYF. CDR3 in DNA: TGTGCCAGCAGCGAGGGGACATCACGACAGGCGCAGTACTTC.